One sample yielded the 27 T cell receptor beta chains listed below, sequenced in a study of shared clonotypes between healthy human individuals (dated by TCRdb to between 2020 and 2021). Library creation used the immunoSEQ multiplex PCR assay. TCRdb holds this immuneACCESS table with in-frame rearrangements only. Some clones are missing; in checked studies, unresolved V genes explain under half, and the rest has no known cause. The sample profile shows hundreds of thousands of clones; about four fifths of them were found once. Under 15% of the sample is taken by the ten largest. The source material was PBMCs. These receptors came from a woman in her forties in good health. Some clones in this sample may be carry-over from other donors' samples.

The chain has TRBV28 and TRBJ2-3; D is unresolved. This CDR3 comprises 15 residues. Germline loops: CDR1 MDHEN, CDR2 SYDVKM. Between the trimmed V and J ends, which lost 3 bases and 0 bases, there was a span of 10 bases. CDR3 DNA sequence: TGTGCCAGCAGTTTCGGTGCCAGTAGCACAGATACGCAGTATTTT. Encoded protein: CASSFGASSTDTQYF.

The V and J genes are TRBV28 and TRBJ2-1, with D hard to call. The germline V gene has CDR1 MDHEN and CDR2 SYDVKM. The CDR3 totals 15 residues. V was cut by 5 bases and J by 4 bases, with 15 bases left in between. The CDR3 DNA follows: TGTGCCAGCAGTCCAGCCGCCTTTGAGTACAATGAGCAGTTCTTC. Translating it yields CASSPAAFEYNEQFF.

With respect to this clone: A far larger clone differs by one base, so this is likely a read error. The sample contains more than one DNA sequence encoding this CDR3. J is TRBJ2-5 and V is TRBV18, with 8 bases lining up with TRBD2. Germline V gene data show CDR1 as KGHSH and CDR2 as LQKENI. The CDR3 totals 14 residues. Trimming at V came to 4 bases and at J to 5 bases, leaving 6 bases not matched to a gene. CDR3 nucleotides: TGTGCCAGCTCACAATCAGCGGGAGAGGAGACCCAGTACTTC. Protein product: CASSQSAGEETQYF.

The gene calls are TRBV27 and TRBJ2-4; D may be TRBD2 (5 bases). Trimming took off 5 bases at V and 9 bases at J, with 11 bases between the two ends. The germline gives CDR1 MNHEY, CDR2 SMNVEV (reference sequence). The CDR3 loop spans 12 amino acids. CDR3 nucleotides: TGTGCCAGCAGTGTAAACGAGGGCATTCAGTACTTC. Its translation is CASSVNEGIQYF.

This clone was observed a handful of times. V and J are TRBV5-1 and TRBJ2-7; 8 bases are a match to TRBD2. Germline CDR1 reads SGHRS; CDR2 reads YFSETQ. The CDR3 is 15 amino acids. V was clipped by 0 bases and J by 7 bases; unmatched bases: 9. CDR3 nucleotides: TGCGCCAGCAGCTTGGACGGGAGGGCCGACAGAGAGCAGTACTTC. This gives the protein CASSLDGRADREQYF.

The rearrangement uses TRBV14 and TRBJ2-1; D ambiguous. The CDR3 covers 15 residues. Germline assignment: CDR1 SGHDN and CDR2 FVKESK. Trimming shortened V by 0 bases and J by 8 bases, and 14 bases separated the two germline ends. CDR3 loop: CASSQETRLHDEQFF. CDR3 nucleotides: TGTGCCAGCAGCCAAGAAACCCGCCTCCACGATGAGCAGTTCTTC.

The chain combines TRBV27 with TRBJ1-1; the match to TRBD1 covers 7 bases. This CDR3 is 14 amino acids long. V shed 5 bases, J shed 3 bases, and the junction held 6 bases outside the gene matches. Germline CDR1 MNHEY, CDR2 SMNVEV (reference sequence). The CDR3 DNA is TGTGCCAGCAGTGCCATACAGGGGCACACTGAAGCTTTCTTT. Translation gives CASSAIQGHTEAFF.

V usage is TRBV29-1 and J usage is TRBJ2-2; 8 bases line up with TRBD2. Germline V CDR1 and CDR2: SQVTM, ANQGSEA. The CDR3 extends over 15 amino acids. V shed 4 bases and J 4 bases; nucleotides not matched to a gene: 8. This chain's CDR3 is CSVGGAGVRTGELFF. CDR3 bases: TGCAGCGTTGGGGGAGCGGGAGTTCGCACCGGGGAGCTGTTTTTT.

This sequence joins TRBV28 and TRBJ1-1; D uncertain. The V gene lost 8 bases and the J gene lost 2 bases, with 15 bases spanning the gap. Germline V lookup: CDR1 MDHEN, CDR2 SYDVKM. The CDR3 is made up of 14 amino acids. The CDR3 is CASLGTYLNTEAFF. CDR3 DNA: TGTGCCAGCTTGGGTACATACCTTAACACTGAAGCTTTCTTT.

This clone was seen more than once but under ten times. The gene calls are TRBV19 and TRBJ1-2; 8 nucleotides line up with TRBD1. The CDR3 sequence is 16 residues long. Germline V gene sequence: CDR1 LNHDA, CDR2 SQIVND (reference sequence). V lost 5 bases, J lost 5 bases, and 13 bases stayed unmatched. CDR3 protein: CASSFKPRTGIYGYTF. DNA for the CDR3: TGTGCCAGTAGTTTCAAACCGCGGACAGGGATATATGGCTACACCTTC.

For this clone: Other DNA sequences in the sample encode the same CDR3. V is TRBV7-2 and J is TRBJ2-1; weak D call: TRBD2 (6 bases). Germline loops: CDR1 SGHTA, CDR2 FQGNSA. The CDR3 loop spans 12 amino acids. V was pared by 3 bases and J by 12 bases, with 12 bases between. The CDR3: CASSLGLVWQFF. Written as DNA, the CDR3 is TGTGCCAGCAGCTTGGGACTGGTGTGGCAGTTCTTC.

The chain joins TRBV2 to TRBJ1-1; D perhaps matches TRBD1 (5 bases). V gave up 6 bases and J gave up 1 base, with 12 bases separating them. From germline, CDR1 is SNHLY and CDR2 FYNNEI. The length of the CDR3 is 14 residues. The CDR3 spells CASRAGRSNTEAFF. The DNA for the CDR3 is TGTGCCAGCAGAGCAGGGCGATCGAACACTGAAGCTTTCTTT.

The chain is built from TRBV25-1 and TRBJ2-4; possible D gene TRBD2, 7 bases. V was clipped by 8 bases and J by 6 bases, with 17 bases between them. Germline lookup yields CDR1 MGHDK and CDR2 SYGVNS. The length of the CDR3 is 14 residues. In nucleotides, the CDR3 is TGTGCCAGCTCCCGGGGGGCAGCCTTAAACATTCAGTACTTC. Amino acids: CASSRGAALNIQYF.

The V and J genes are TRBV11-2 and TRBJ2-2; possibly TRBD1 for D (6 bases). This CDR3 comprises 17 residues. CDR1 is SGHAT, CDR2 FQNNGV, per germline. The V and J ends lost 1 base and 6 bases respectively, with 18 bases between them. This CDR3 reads CASSLGPGAIRPGELFF. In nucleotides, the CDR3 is TGTGCCAGCAGCTTAGGGCCAGGGGCGATAAGGCCCGGGGAGCTGTTTTTT.

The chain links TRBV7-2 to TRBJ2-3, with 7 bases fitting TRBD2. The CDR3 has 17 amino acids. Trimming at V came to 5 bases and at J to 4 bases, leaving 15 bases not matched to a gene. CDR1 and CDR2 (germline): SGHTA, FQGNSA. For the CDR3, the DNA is TGTGCCAGCAGCCCATGGGGGACGGGAGGAAGCGCAGATACGCAGTATTTT. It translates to CASSPWGTGGSADTQYF.

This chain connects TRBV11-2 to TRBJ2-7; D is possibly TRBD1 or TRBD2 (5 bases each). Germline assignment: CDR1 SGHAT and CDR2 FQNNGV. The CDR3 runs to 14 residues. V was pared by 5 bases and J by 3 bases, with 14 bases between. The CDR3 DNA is TGTGCCAGCAGCCCCCTCGCAGGGAGCTACGAGCAGTACTTC. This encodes CASSPLAGSYEQYF.

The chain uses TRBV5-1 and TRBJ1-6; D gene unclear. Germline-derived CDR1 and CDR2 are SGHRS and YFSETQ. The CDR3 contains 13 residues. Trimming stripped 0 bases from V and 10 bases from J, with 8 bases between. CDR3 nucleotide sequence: TGCGCCAGCAGCTTGGGAGCCGCGTCACCCCTCCACTTT. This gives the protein CASSLGAASPLHF. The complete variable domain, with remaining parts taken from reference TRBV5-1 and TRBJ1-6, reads KAGVTQTPRYLIKTRGQQVTLSCSPISGHRSVSWYQQTPGQGLQFLFEYFSETQRNKGNFPGRFSGRQFSNSRSEMNVSTLELGDSALYLCASSLGAASPLHFGNGTRLTVT.

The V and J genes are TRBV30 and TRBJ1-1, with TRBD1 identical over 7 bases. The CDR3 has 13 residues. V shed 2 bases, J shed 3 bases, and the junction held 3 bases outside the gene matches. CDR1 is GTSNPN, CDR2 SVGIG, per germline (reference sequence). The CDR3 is CAWSSDRDTEAFF. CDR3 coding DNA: TGTGCCTGGAGTAGTGACAGGGACACTGAAGCTTTCTTT.

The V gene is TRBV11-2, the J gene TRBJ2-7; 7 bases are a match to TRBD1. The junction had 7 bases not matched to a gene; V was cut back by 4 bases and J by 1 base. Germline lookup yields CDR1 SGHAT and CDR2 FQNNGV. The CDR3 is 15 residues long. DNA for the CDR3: TGTGCCAGCAGCTCGGACAGGTTTAAGTCCTACGAGCAGTACTTC. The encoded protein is CASSSDRFKSYEQYF.

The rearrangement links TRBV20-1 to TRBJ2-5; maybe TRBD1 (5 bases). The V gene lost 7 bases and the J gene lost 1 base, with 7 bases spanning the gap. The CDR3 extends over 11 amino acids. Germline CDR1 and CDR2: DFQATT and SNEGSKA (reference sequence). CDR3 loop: CSEGIQETQYF. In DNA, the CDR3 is TGCAGTGAGGGGATCCAAGAGACCCAGTACTTC.

The CDR3: CSVEDREGYTF. CDR3 sequence (DNA): TGCAGCGTTGAAGATCGGGAGGGCTACACCTTC. The chain recombines TRBV29-1 with TRBJ1-2, with no clear D. The CDR3 loop spans 11 amino acids. V lost 0 bases and J lost 8, with 7 bases in between. Germline CDR1 is SQVTM and CDR2 is ANQGSEA.

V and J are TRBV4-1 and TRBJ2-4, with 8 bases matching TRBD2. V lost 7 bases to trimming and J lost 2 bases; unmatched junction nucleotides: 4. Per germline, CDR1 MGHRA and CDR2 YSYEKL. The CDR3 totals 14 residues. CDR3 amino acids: CASKAGVSKNIQYF. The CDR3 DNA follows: TGCGCCAGCAAAGCGGGAGTATCCAAAAACATTCAGTACTTC.

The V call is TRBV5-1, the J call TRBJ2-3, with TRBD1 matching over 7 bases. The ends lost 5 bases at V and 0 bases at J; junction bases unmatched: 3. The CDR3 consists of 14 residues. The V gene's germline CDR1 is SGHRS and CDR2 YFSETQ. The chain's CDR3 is CASRPGQSTDTQYF. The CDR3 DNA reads TGCGCCAGCAGACCGGGACAGAGCACAGATACGCAGTATTTT. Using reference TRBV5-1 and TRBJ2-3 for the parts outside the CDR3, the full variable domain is KAGVTQTPRYLIKTRGQQVTLSCSPISGHRSVSWYQQTPGQGLQFLFEYFSETQRNKGNFPGRFSGRQFSNSRSEMNVSTLELGDSALYLCASRPGQSTDTQYFGPGTRLTVL.

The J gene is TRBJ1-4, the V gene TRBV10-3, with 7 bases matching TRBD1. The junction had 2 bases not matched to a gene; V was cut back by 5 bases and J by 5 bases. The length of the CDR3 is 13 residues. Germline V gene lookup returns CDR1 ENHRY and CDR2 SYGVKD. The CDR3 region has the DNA TGTGCCATCAGTACAGGGGCGAATGAAAAACTGTTTTTT. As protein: CAISTGANEKLFF.

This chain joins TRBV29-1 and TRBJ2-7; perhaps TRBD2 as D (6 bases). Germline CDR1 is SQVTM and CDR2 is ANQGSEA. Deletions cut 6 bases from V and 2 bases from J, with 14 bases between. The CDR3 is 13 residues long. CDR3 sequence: CSVETGEAYEQYF. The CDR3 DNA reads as TGCAGCGTGGAGACGGGGGAAGCCTACGAGCAGTACTTC.

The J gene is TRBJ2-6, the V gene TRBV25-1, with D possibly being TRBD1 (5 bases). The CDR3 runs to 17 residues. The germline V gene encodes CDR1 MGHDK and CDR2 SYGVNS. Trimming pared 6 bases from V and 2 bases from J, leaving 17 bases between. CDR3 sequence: CASSGRVGFAGANVLTF. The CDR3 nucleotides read TGTGCCAGCAGCGGCAGGGTAGGTTTCGCTGGGGCCAACGTCCTGACTTTC.

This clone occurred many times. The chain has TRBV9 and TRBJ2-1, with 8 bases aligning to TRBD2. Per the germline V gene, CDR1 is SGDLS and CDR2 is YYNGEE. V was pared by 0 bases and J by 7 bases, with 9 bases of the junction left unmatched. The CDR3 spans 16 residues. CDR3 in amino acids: CASSVDAAGGWNEQFF. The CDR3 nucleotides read TGTGCCAGCAGCGTAGATGCGGCGGGAGGTTGGAATGAGCAGTTCTTC. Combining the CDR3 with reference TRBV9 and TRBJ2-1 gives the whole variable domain DSGVTQTPKHLITATGQRVTLRCSPRSGDLSVYWYQQSLDQGLQFLIQYYNGEERAKGNILERFSAQQFPDLHSELNLSSLELGDSALYFCASSVDAAGGWNEQFFGPGTRLTVL.